This T cell receptor (beta chain) is from a study of T cells in Graves' hyperthyroidism and ophthalmopathy. The V gene lost 1 base and the J gene lost 7 bases, with 14 bases spanning the gap. CDR3 size: 16 residues. In germline, CDR1 is MGHDK, CDR2 SYGVNS. Authors of the study amplified TCR beta CDR3 regions from RNA transcripts. HTBI primers were used for first-round RT-PCR of the TCR CDR3. Each CDR3 protein is one row after TCRdb ran MiXCR on the multiplex PCR reads. In the table there are a few hundred thousand distinct CDR3 sequences, approximately 44% of which are singletons. Sequencing used peripheral blood or thyroid tissue (not recorded which). The V call is TRBV25-1, the J call TRBJ1-6, with D tentatively TRBD1 (5 bases). This TCR derives from a woman under 30 with Graves' hyperthyroidism. CDR3 nucleotide sequence: TGTGCCAGCAGTGAATCCGGCAGGGTCAGCAATTCACCCCTCCACTTT. It translates to CASSESGRVSNSPLHF.